A selection of T cell receptor beta chains follows, all from one sample in a study of blood T cell repertoires in COVID-19. TCRdb's table, derived via immunoSEQ multiplex PCR, lists solely in-frame clones and lacks some. The data show 100,000 or so clones, about 77% seen once. The sample taken for sequencing was peripheral blood. The receptors shown here come from a man aged 65 to 85 with active or convalescent COVID-19. Both conserved end residues are trimmed from each CDR3. D genes are given only for firm matches. Only part of the rows carry a size: once, few, many, or a class if the clone is expanded.

d_gene | j_gene | abundance | v_gene | CDR3aa
TRBD1 | TRBJ1-5 | few | TRBV24-1 | ATSGQGLYQPQH
TRBD2 | TRBJ2-1 | once | TRBV9 | ASSGSGTTYNEQF
- | TRBJ2-3 | - | TRBV29-1 | SVPEGSAADTQY
TRBD2 | TRBJ2-2 | - | TRBV7-9 | ASGTGLAVPGELF
TRBD2 | TRBJ2-3 | - | TRBV19 | ASSRDPLAGGPTDTQY
- | TRBJ2-1 | - | TRBV5-1 | ASRPQRSDLGDEQF
- | TRBJ1-2 | - | TRBV9 | ASSAFGGATTYGYT
TRBD1 | TRBJ1-3 | - | TRBV9 | ASSVEFGTDSGNTIY
- | TRBJ1-1 | - | TRBV13 | ASSLLRGLSGAF
TRBD1 | TRBJ2-7 | - | TRBV25-1 | ATHGGQGTSYEQY
- | TRBJ2-2 | - | TRBV14 | ASSQVYSGELF
TRBD1 | TRBJ2-5 | - | TRBV3-1/TRBV3-2 | ASSHPGQVGETQY
- | TRBJ1-3 | - | TRBV9 | ASSVEGGSSGNTIY
TRBD1 | TRBJ2-7 | - | TRBV12-3/TRBV12-4 | ASSFRTGIEQY
- | TRBJ2-4 | - | TRBV4-1 | ASSQVFRDGSKNIQY
- | TRBJ1-2 | once | TRBV27 | ASSLTRGTNGYT
TRBD2 | TRBJ2-3 | few | TRBV7-9 | ASSSPLAGGPQDTQY
- | TRBJ2-1 | - | TRBV2 | ASSENAGVNEQF
- | TRBJ2-5 | - | TRBV3-1/TRBV3-2 | ASSQTLGRGDQETQY
- | TRBJ2-7 | - | TRBV12-3/TRBV12-4 | ASSTFSYEQY
- | TRBJ2-7 | - | TRBV15 | ATSRGGEHYEQY
TRBD2 | TRBJ2-5 | - | TRBV18 | ASSLSAGGPEETQY
- | TRBJ1-6 | - | TRBV2 | ASRESSPLH